The 24 T cell receptor beta chains below come from one sample, sequenced in a study of blood T cell repertoires in COVID-19. The repertoire was sequenced with immunoSEQ multiplex PCR; TCRdb's copy has only in-frame clones and lacks some. The data contain fewer than 250,000 clones, around 80% of them singletons. The sample consisted of peripheral blood. The source is a human donor in a cohort sampled during active COVID-19.

The genes are TRBV6-5 and TRBJ2-7, with 9 nucleotides matching TRBD1. CDR1 is MNHEY, CDR2 SVGAGI, per germline. V shed 0 bases and J 4 bases; nucleotides not matched to a gene: 7. The CDR3 is made up of 16 amino acids. The DNA for the CDR3 is TGTGCCAGCAGTTACTCCTTGGGACAGGGACGGTACGAGCAGTACTTC. Protein sequence: CASSYSLGQGRYEQYF.

The V and J genes are TRBV19 and TRBJ2-1; tentatively, D is TRBD2 (6 bases). The length of the CDR3 is 15 residues. CDR1 LNHDA and CDR2 SQIVND come from the germline V gene (reference sequence). V dropped 6 bases and J dropped 5 bases, with 17 bases sitting between them. In DNA form, the CDR3 reads TGTGCCAGTAGCCCGGACGGGAGCACGGACAATGAGCAGTTCTTC. Its translation: CASSPDGSTDNEQFF.

The chain recombines TRBV10-2 with TRBJ2-1; 10 positions agree with TRBD1. The V segment lost 7 bases and the J segment 7 bases; nucleotides outside the gene matches: 13. Germline-derived CDR1 and CDR2 are WSHSY and SAAADI. The CDR3 sequence is 16 residues long. In DNA form, the CDR3 reads TGCGCCAGCATACCGGGGGGGACAGGGGACTTGAATGAGCAGTTCTTC. This encodes CASIPGGTGDLNEQFF.

This clone has only a few counts. Other DNA sequences in this sample translate to the same CDR3. The V and J genes are TRBV7-2 and TRBJ2-5; 7 bases fit TRBD1. Germline-derived CDR1 and CDR2 are SGHTA and FQGNSA. The trim removed 0 bases at V and 2 bases at J, leaving 3 bases unmatched. The CDR3 contains 15 residues. CDR3 nucleotide sequence: TGTGCCAGCAGCTTAGCCGGGACAGCTCAAGAGACCCAGTACTTC. Its translation is CASSLAGTAQETQYF.

The J gene is TRBJ1-6, the V gene TRBV5-1, with D perhaps matching TRBD1 (5 bases). The CDR3 length is 12 residues. Deletions cut 4 bases from V and 14 bases from J, with 13 bases between. Germline V gene data show CDR1 as SGHRS and CDR2 as YFSETQ. This chain's CDR3 is CASSEIQGTLHF. Here the CDR3 DNA reads TGCGCCAGCAGCGAGATTCAGGGAACCCTCCACTTT.

The chain couples TRBV19 to TRBJ2-2; D uncertain. With 5 bases removed from V and 2 bases from J, the gap between germline ends came to 9 bases. This CDR3 is 14 amino acids long. CDR1 is LNHDA, CDR2 SQIVND, per germline (reference sequence). CDR3 loop: CASSRRKNTGELFF. The CDR3 DNA reads as TGTGCCAGTAGTCGGCGGAAAAACACCGGGGAGCTGTTTTTT.

The J gene is TRBJ1-5, the V gene TRBV7-2; no definite D call. The CDR3 has 17 residues. CDR1 is SGHTA, CDR2 FQGNSA, per germline. Deletions cut 1 base from V and 0 bases from J, with 13 bases between. The DNA of the CDR3 is TGTGCCAGCAGCTTAGAGGGAGGAATTTATAGCAATCAGCCCCAGCATTTT. Translating gives CASSLEGGIYSNQPQHF.

A note on this clone: Other nucleotide sequences from this sample produce the same CDR3. The chain couples TRBV27 to TRBJ2-7; tentative D call: TRBD1 (6 bases). Trimming took 0 bases from V and 0 from J, leaving 6 bases between them. The CDR3 is 14 residues long. Per germline, CDR1 MNHEY and CDR2 SMNVEV (reference sequence). CDR3 residues: CASSLSRGSYEQYF. Here the CDR3 DNA reads TGTGCCAGCAGTTTATCCAGGGGCTCCTACGAGCAGTACTTC.

The genes are TRBV15 and TRBJ2-1; D gene uncertain. V was cut by 1 base and J by 7 bases, with 8 bases left in between. CDR1 is LNHNV, CDR2 YYDKDF, per germline (reference sequence). This CDR3 spans 13 amino acids. This chain's CDR3 is CATSRGFENEQFF. DNA for the CDR3: TGTGCCACCAGCAGAGGCTTCGAGAATGAGCAGTTCTTC.

The chain combines TRBV6-6 with TRBJ1-3; 12 bases line up with TRBD1. V was pared by 5 bases and J by 4 bases, with 9 bases of the junction left unmatched. The V gene's germline CDR1 is MNHNY and CDR2 SVGAGI (reference sequence). This CDR3 has 17 residues. The CDR3 nucleotides are TGTGCCAGCAGTCCTGGGGACAGGGGGCGTCGGGGAAACACCATATATTTT. Its translation: CASSPGDRGRRGNTIYF.

By share, this clone counts as medium-sized. V is TRBV20-1 and J is TRBJ1-1; tentatively, D is TRBD1 (5 bases). In germline, CDR1 is DFQATT, CDR2 SNEGSKA (reference sequence). The ends were cut back, 3 bases at V and 2 bases at J, with 10 bases in the middle. The CDR3 consists of 13 residues. The CDR3 spells CSASGGGNTEAFF. CDR3 in DNA: TGCAGTGCTAGTGGGGGAGGAAACACTGAAGCTTTCTTT.

The CDR3 sequence is CASSFAGGPNIQYF. DNA for the CDR3: TGTGCCAGCAGCTTTGCCGGGGGTCCAAACATTCAGTACTTC. The V gene is TRBV5-8, the J gene TRBJ2-4; D is perhaps TRBD2 (6 bases). V was clipped by 2 bases and J by 6 bases, with 12 bases between them. This CDR3 is 14 amino acids long. In germline, CDR1 is SGHTS, CDR2 YDEGEE.

The J gene is TRBJ1-2, the V gene TRBV11-1; D possibly corresponds to TRBD1 (5 bases). Germline CDR1 and CDR2: SGHAT and FQDESV (reference sequence). The V end was cut by 3 bases, the J end by 4 bases, with 15 bases between. CDR3 length: 15 amino acids. The CDR3 nucleotides are TGTGCCAGCAGCTTGGGGCCTCAGGGTGGCTATGGCTACACCTTC. Translated: CASSLGPQGGYGYTF.

The chain combines TRBV3-1 (or the pseudogene TRBV3-2) with TRBJ1-5, with D possibly TRBD1 on 6 matching bases. V was trimmed by 1 base and J by 3 bases, leaving 10 bases between them. This CDR3 region has 15 residues. The V gene's germline CDR1 is LGHDT and CDR2 YNNKEL (reference sequence). In DNA form, the CDR3 reads TGTGCCAGCAGCCAAGGTACAGGGTTCAATCAGCCCCAGCATTTT. The encoded protein is CASSQGTGFNQPQHF.

The CDR3 bases are TGCGCCAGCAGCCCGGGGATCCTTGGAAACACCATATATTTT. Translating gives CASSPGILGNTIYF. The chain couples TRBV5-1 to TRBJ1-3, with no clear D. The CDR3 is 14 amino acids. V gave up 4 bases and J gave up 3 bases, with 11 bases separating them. Germline values: CDR1 SGHRS, CDR2 YFSETQ.

The V and J genes are TRBV3-1 (or the pseudogene TRBV3-2) and TRBJ2-2; D is unclear. The V end lost 6 bases, the J end lost 6 bases, and 8 bases lay between the germline ends. Germline-derived CDR1 and CDR2 are LGHDT and YNNKEL (reference sequence). This CDR3 contains 12 residues. The CDR3: CASSLASGELFF. CDR3 coding DNA: TGTGCCAGCAGTTTAGCTTCCGGGGAGCTGTTTTTT.

The chain employs TRBV29-1 and TRBJ2-3, with 9 bases matching TRBD1. Germline loops: CDR1 SQVTM, CDR2 ANQGSEA. J lost 4 bases, V lost 3 bases, and 2 bases had no gene match. CDR3 size: 13 residues. CDR3 sequence reads: CSVEDRGSDTQYF. CDR3 sequence (DNA): TGCAGCGTTGAGGACAGGGGATCAGATACGCAGTATTTT.

The chain has TRBV9 and TRBJ2-2, with 8 bases matching TRBD2. V dropped 2 bases and J dropped 1; count of bases not matched to a gene: 1. Germline V gene lookup returns CDR1 SGDLS and CDR2 YYNGEE. CDR3 length equals 15 residues. The CDR3 sequence: CASSVLAGNTGELFF. The CDR3 bases are TGTGCCAGCAGCGTCCTAGCGGGGAACACCGGGGAGCTGTTTTTT.

The table lists this clone with a count of one. The J gene is TRBJ2-1, the V gene TRBV3-1 (or the pseudogene TRBV3-2), with TRBD2 matching 8 bases. Germline V CDR1 and CDR2: LGHDT, YNNKEL (reference sequence). This CDR3 region has 16 residues. V shed 0 bases and J 5 bases; nucleotides not matched to a gene: 6. The CDR3 DNA is TGTGCCAGCAGCCAAGAGAGCGGGAGACCTCACAATGAGCAGTTCTTC. This encodes CASSQESGRPHNEQFF.

The chain couples TRBV5-5 to TRBJ2-1; 11 bases map to TRBD2. CDR1 is SGHKS and CDR2 is YYEKEE in the germline V gene (reference sequence). Trimming at V came to 4 bases and at J to 8 bases, leaving 5 bases not matched to a gene. The CDR3 totals 14 residues. The CDR3 protein is CASSGGTSGHEQFF. The CDR3 region has the DNA TGTGCCAGCAGCGGCGGGACTAGCGGTCATGAGCAGTTCTTC.

The genes are TRBV4-2 and TRBJ2-7; D is perhaps TRBD2 (5 bases). Trimming removed 1 base from V and 7 bases from J, with 14 bases in between. The CDR3 contains 14 residues. From germline, CDR1 is LGHNA and CDR2 YNFKEQ. The CDR3 nucleotides are TGTGCCAGCAGCCAAGGAGGGAGCCTACGAGAGCAGTACTTC. Protein: CASSQGGSLREQYF.

The chain has TRBV30 and TRBJ1-4; 9 bases fit TRBD1. This CDR3 comprises 13 residues. The V gene end was trimmed by 5 bases and the J gene end by 3 bases; junction bases not matched to a gene: 1. The germline V gene has CDR1 GTSNPN and CDR2 SVGIG (reference sequence). In DNA form, the CDR3 reads TGTGCCTGGGACAGGGGGTCTAATGAAAAACTGTTTTTT. This codes for CAWDRGSNEKLFF.

This clone was seen more than once but under ten times. CDR3 bases: TGTGCCAGCAGCTTCGACAGGAGCACAGATACGCAGTATTTT. Its protein product is CASSFDRSTDTQYF. The chain uses TRBV5-4 and TRBJ2-3, with D possibly TRBD1 on 6 matching bases. This CDR3 is built from 14 residues. From germline, CDR1 is SGHNT and CDR2 YYREEE (reference sequence). The V and J ends lost 2 bases and 0 bases respectively, with 7 bases between them.

The rearrangement uses TRBV5-4 and TRBJ2-1, with D possibly TRBD2 on 6 matching bases. The CDR3 covers 15 residues. CDR1 and CDR2 from the germline V gene are SGHNT and YYREEE (reference sequence). V lost 5 bases and J lost 1, with 13 bases in between. In nucleotides, the CDR3 is TGTGCCAGCAGAATCGCCGGGGGTTCCTACAATGAGCAGTTCTTC. Amino acids: CASRIAGGSYNEQFF. Full variable domain (rest looked up from reference TRBV5-4 and TRBJ2-1): ETGVTQSPTHLIKTRGQQVTLRCSSQSGHNTVSWYQQALGQGPQFIFQYYREEENGRGNFPPRFSGLQFPNYSSELNVNALELDDSALYLCASRIAGGSYNEQFFGPGTRLTVL.